This passage covers 12 T cell receptor beta chains from one sample sequenced in a study of OX40 agonist ivuxolimab in advanced cancers. Assay: immunoSEQ multiplex PCR; the TCRdb copy retains only in-frame clones and omits some. The sample contains approximately 70,000 clones, around nine tenths of which appear only once. The material was CD4+ or CD8+ T cells sorted from blood, obtained in a trial of the OX40 agonist ivuxolimab. The receptors originated from an adult with an advanced solid tumor such as melanoma, head and neck, liver or kidney cancer.

The rearrangement joins TRBV5-1 to TRBJ2-7; 7 nucleotides align to TRBD2. Germline values: CDR1 SGHRS, CDR2 YFSETQ. Trimming removed 6 bases from V and 0 bases from J; junction bases left unmatched: 6. The CDR3 sequence is 14 residues long. In DNA form, the CDR3 reads TGCGCCAGCACCCGGGGAGGGAGCTCCTACGAGCAGTACTTC. It translates to CASTRGGSSYEQYF.

J is TRBJ2-1 and V is TRBV5-1; 7 bases map to TRBD1. Germline V gene lookup returns CDR1 SGHRS and CDR2 YFSETQ. The J segment lost 0 bases and the V segment lost 4 bases, leaving 1 base of the junction unmatched. The CDR3 totals 14 residues. For the CDR3, the DNA is TGCGCCAGCAGCCCAGGGGGCTCCTACAATGAGCAGTTCTTC. Translated: CASSPGGSYNEQFF.

This chain joins TRBV18 and TRBJ1-5; 7 positions agree with TRBD1. This CDR3 region has 14 residues. V lost 5 bases and J lost 5; bases outside the gene matches: 6. The V gene's germline CDR1 is KGHSH and CDR2 LQKENI. The DNA for the CDR3 is TGTGCCAGCTCAGTTCGGACAGGCGATCAGCCCCAGCATTTT. It translates to CASSVRTGDQPQHF.

This clone has more than one count but fewer than ten. This chain uses TRBV30 with TRBJ1-5, with TRBD1 as a possible D gene (5 bases). CDR1 is GTSNPN, CDR2 SVGIG, per germline (reference sequence). Trimming removed 2 bases from V and 4 bases from J, with 9 bases in between. The CDR3 runs to 13 residues. Written as DNA, the CDR3 is TGTGCCTGGAGTACGGAGGGGAATCAGCCCCAGCATTTT. As protein: CAWSTEGNQPQHF.

This chain joins TRBV15 and TRBJ1-1; D is possibly TRBD1 (5 bases). This CDR3 has 14 amino acids. From germline, CDR1 is LNHNV and CDR2 YYDKDF (reference sequence). Trimming took 1 base from V and 4 from J, leaving 10 bases between them. The CDR3 loop reads CATSRGGMGTEAFF. DNA for the CDR3: TGTGCCACCAGCAGAGGGGGGATGGGCACTGAAGCTTTCTTT.

The chain links TRBV11-2 to TRBJ1-6; a weak D match, TRBD1 (6 bases). V was clipped by 6 bases and J by 9 bases, with 15 bases between them. This CDR3 contains 14 residues. In germline, CDR1 is SGHAT, CDR2 FQNNGV. CDR3 protein: CASRQQGSSSPLHF. The CDR3 DNA sequence: TGTGCCAGCAGGCAGCAGGGGAGTAGTTCACCCCTCCACTTT.

The chain recombines TRBV10-3 with TRBJ2-1, with TRBD1 as a possible D gene (6 bases). CDR1 is ENHRY, CDR2 SYGVKD, per germline. Trimming took 11 bases from V and 2 from J, leaving 22 bases between them. The CDR3 runs to 16 residues. CDR3 region: CASKVETGQAYNEQFF. The CDR3 DNA sequence: TGTGCCTCTAAGGTGGAAACGGGACAAGCCTACAATGAGCAGTTCTTC.

The CDR3 protein is CASSLGTGGSNQPQHF. In nucleotides, the CDR3 is TGCGCCAGCAGCTTGGGTACAGGGGGTAGCAATCAGCCCCAGCATTTT. The chain recombines TRBV5-1 with TRBJ1-5; 8 bases are shared with TRBD1. Germline-derived CDR1 and CDR2 are SGHRS and YFSETQ. CDR3 length: 16 residues. The V and J ends lost 0 bases and 0 bases, in that order; junction bases with no gene match: 2.

The V gene is TRBV4-1, the J gene TRBJ2-5; either TRBD1 or TRBD2 may fit D (5 bases each). Trimming shortened V by 2 bases and J by 4 bases, and 14 bases separated the two germline ends. CDR3 length: 15 amino acids. Germline lookup yields CDR1 MGHRA and CDR2 YSYEKL. CDR3 sequence: CASSQSPGTGETQYF. The CDR3 DNA is TGCGCCAGCAGCCAAAGTCCAGGGACGGGAGAGACCCAGTACTTC.

The chain employs TRBV5-1 and TRBJ2-5; tentative D call: TRBD2 (5 bases). Looked up from germline, CDR1 is SGHRS and CDR2 is YFSETQ. The CDR3 loop spans 14 amino acids. The V end lost 1 base, the J end lost 5 bases, and 12 bases lay between the germline ends. Here the CDR3 reads CASSLRARGETQYF. CDR3 in DNA: TGCGCCAGCAGCTTGAGAGCACGCGGGGAGACCCAGTACTTC.

The chain links TRBV6-5 to TRBJ1-2, with D perhaps TRBD1 (6 bases). V dropped 0 bases and J dropped 2 bases, with 10 bases sitting between them. This CDR3 comprises 15 residues. CDR1 and CDR2 from the germline V gene are MNHEY and SVGAGI. CDR3 sequence reads: CASSYSIQGNYGYTF. The CDR3 bases are TGTGCCAGCAGTTACTCGATTCAGGGGAACTATGGCTACACCTTC.

The rearrangement links TRBV6-1 to TRBJ2-7; 10 nucleotides line up with TRBD2. J lost 1 base, V lost 9 bases, and 6 bases had no gene match. The germline CDR1 and CDR2 sequences are MNHNS and SASEGT. The CDR3 has 14 residues. CDR3: CASGTLAGSYEQYF. As DNA, the CDR3 is TGTGCCAGTGGGACACTAGCGGGGTCCTACGAGCAGTACTTC.